What follows are 25 T cell receptor beta chains derived from one specimen sequenced in a study of blood T cell repertoires in COVID-19. The assay was immunoSEQ multiplex PCR, and TCRdb's table has in-frame clones only and misses some. The profile shows roughly 200,000 clones, nearly 90% of them singletons. The sequenced material came from peripheral blood. The source is a man aged 55 to 69 with active or convalescent COVID-19.

V and J are TRBV11-2 and TRBJ2-7; D perhaps matches TRBD1 (6 bases). V lost 5 bases and J 1 base, leaving 12 bases between the germline ends. This CDR3 has 14 residues. Looked up from germline, CDR1 is SGHAT and CDR2 is FQNNGV. The CDR3 region has the DNA TGTGCCAGCAGCCGGTTACAGGGTTCCTACGAGCAGTACTTC. Its protein is CASSRLQGSYEQYF.

The rearrangement joins TRBV30 to TRBJ1-3; TRBD1 aligns across 7 bases. Germline values: CDR1 GTSNPN, CDR2 SVGIG (reference sequence). This CDR3 spans 16 amino acids. Trimming took 3 bases from V and 0 from J; bases not matched to a gene: 8. This chain's CDR3 is CAWRGRDSHSGNTIYF. Here the CDR3 DNA reads TGTGCCTGGAGAGGTCGGGACAGCCACTCTGGAAACACCATATATTTT.

This chain joins TRBV6-5 and TRBJ1-5; D gene ambiguous. Germline values: CDR1 MNHEY, CDR2 SVGAGI. CDR3 length: 13 residues. The ends were cut back, 4 bases at V and 0 bases at J, with 4 bases in the middle. The CDR3 DNA sequence: TGTGCCAGCAGTTTCTATAGCAATCAGCCCCAGCATTTT. Translation: CASSFYSNQPQHF.

The DNA for the CDR3 is TGCAGCGGGGGCCGGGAGAACACTGAAGCTTTCTTT. Translated, it gives CSGGRENTEAFF. The chain recombines TRBV29-1 with TRBJ1-1; D might be TRBD1 (5 bases). The CDR3 length is 12 residues. Trimming took 7 bases from V and 1 from J, leaving 10 bases between them. The germline CDR1 and CDR2 sequences are SQVTM and ANQGSEA.

This chain links TRBV4-1 with TRBJ2-1; 9 nucleotides agree with TRBD1. Germline V gene data show CDR1 as MGHRA and CDR2 as YSYEKL. CDR3 size: 16 residues. V was clipped by 0 bases and J by 3 bases; unmatched bases: 3. The CDR3 DNA reads as TGCGCCAGCAGCCAAGAGGACAGGGGTGGCTACAATGAGCAGTTCTTC. Translated, it gives CASSQEDRGGYNEQFF.

This chain uses TRBV7-9 with TRBJ1-4; TRBD1 agrees at 10 bases. This CDR3 is 14 amino acids long. Germline-derived CDR1 and CDR2 are SEHNR and FQNEAQ (reference sequence). Losses at the gene ends were 5 bases for V and 8 bases for J; bases not matched to a gene: 5. The CDR3 here is CASSRQGAGEKLFF. The CDR3, as DNA: TGTGCCAGCAGCCGACAGGGGGCAGGAGAAAAACTGTTTTTT.

The chain recombines TRBV25-1 with TRBJ1-6; no clear D. V gave up 2 bases and J gave up 9 bases, with 8 bases separating them. Germline CDR1 reads MGHDK; CDR2 reads SYGVNS. There are 13 residues in the CDR3. The CDR3 region has the DNA TGTGCCAGCAGTGAAGAGGGTGGTTCACCCCTCCACTTT. Protein sequence: CASSEEGGSPLHF.

The V and J genes are TRBV7-2 and TRBJ2-1; a possible D gene is TRBD2 (6 bases). Germline V gene lookup returns CDR1 SGHTA and CDR2 FQGNSA. V lost 3 bases to trimming and J lost 3 bases, with 18 bases between them. This CDR3 is 17 amino acids long. The CDR3 spells CASSFSPSRRGYNEQFF. Here the CDR3 DNA reads TGTGCCAGCAGCTTTTCCCCGTCGAGGAGGGGCTACAATGAGCAGTTCTTC.

This clone showed up just a few times. J is TRBJ2-2 and V is TRBV29-1; no clear D. The CDR3 spans 13 residues. Trimming stripped 5 bases from V and 4 bases from J, with 11 bases between. Germline V lookup: CDR1 SQVTM, CDR2 ANQGSEA. CDR3 DNA sequence: TGCAGCGTTAGAGGTGGAACCACCGGGGAGCTGTTTTTT. Residues: CSVRGGTTGELFF.

The chain is built from TRBV2 and TRBJ1-1; tentative D call: TRBD1 (6 bases). Trimming stripped 5 bases from V and 3 bases from J, with 10 bases between. Germline-derived CDR1 and CDR2 are SNHLY and FYNNEI. The CDR3 covers 13 residues. The CDR3 spells CASSYTGYTEAFF. DNA for the CDR3: TGTGCCAGCAGTTACACAGGGTACACTGAAGCTTTCTTT. The full variable domain, its missing parts supplied by reference TRBV2 and TRBJ1-1, is EPEVTQTPSHQVTQMGQEVILRCVPISNHLYFYWYRQILGQKVEFLVSFYNNEISEKSEIFDDQFSVERPDGSNFTLKIRSTKLEDSAMYFCASSYTGYTEAFFGQGTRLTVV.

The J gene is TRBJ1-5, the V gene TRBV24-1; D is perhaps TRBD1 (5 bases). CDR1 and CDR2 from the germline V gene are KGHDR and SFDVKD. The CDR3 sequence is 18 residues long. V lost 0 bases to trimming and J lost 1 base, with 15 bases between them. CDR3 protein: CATSDLGGGAGSNQPQHF. The CDR3 nucleotides read TGTGCCACCAGTGATTTGGGTGGAGGGGCTGGGAGCAATCAGCCCCAGCATTTT.

The chain uses TRBV19 and TRBJ1-3; D remains ambiguous. Trimming shortened V by 6 bases and J by 2 bases, and 11 bases separated the two germline ends. The length of the CDR3 is 14 residues. CDR1 and CDR2 from the germline V gene are LNHDA and SQIVND (reference sequence). This CDR3 is CASRTAGTGNTIYF. The DNA of the CDR3 is TGTGCCAGTAGAACAGCTGGTACTGGAAACACCATATATTTT.

CDR3 in amino acids: CASSPPGGANVLTF. CDR3 nucleotide sequence: TGTGCCAGCTCGCCCCCAGGAGGGGCCAACGTCCTGACTTTC. V and J are TRBV18 and TRBJ2-6; no clear D gene. The V end was cut by 6 bases, the J end by 4 bases, with 10 bases between. CDR1 and CDR2 from the germline V gene are KGHSH and LQKENI. The CDR3 is 14 amino acids.

This sequence joins TRBV21-1 and TRBJ2-1; no check of the table's D call, TRBD1, against the DNA was made. TRBV21-1 is a recognized pseudogene. This CDR3 is built from 17 residues. The CDR3 region has the DNA TGTGCCAGCAGCAAACGGGCCGGACAGGGGCACTACAATGAGCAGTTCTTC. Its translation: CASSKRAGQGHYNEQFF.

This clone showed up just once. This sequence joins TRBV11-2 and TRBJ1-2; TRBD1 aligns across 9 bases. Germline V gives CDR1 SGHAT, CDR2 FQNNGV. J was trimmed by 7 bases and V by 6 bases; bases with no gene match: 15. The CDR3 is made up of 16 amino acids. This CDR3 reads CASRPPGHRGLGGYTF. The CDR3 DNA sequence: TGTGCCAGCAGACCTCCTGGCCACAGGGGGCTAGGTGGCTACACCTTC.

V gene TRBV2 combines with J gene TRBJ2-5, with 8 nucleotides matching TRBD2. The CDR3 totals 15 residues. Germline loops: CDR1 SNHLY, CDR2 FYNNEI. J was trimmed by 2 bases and V by 5 bases; bases with no gene match: 7. The CDR3 protein is CASSTEAGEQETQYF. DNA for the CDR3: TGTGCCAGCAGTACAGAAGCGGGGGAGCAAGAGACCCAGTACTTC.

There are a few counts of this clone. The V call is TRBV3-1 (or the pseudogene TRBV3-2), the J call TRBJ1-5; weak D call: TRBD1 (6 bases). V was pared by 4 bases and J by 3 bases, with 10 bases between. The CDR3 runs to 14 residues. Germline values: CDR1 LGHDT, CDR2 YNNKEL (reference sequence). The CDR3 region is CASSRQESNQPQHF. Here the CDR3 DNA reads TGTGCCAGCAGCCGACAGGAGTCCAATCAGCCCCAGCATTTT.

The table lists this clone with a count of one. The chain recombines TRBV6-5 with TRBJ2-1, with 10 bases lining up with TRBD2. Trimming at V came to 5 bases and at J to 10 bases, leaving 11 bases not matched to a gene. The germline V gene encodes CDR1 MNHEY and CDR2 SVGAGI. This CDR3 has 15 amino acids. The CDR3 reads CASSRLSGGATEQFF. In nucleotides, the CDR3 is TGTGCCAGCAGTAGACTAAGCGGGGGGGCAACAGAGCAGTTCTTC.

This rearrangement joins TRBV27 to TRBJ2-5; 7 bases fit TRBD1. Germline assignment: CDR1 MNHEY and CDR2 SMNVEV (reference sequence). The CDR3 contains 13 residues. V shed 4 bases and J 7 bases; nucleotides not matched to a gene: 6. CDR3 region: CASSSGGRGTQYF. For the CDR3, the DNA is TGTGCCAGCAGTTCAGGGGGTCGGGGGACCCAGTACTTC.

The chain is built from TRBV6-5 and TRBJ2-1; the match to TRBD1 covers 9 bases. J lost 3 bases, V lost 4 bases, and 4 bases had no gene match. This CDR3 spans 15 amino acids. The germline V gene encodes CDR1 MNHEY and CDR2 SVGAGI. The DNA for the CDR3 is TGTGCCAGCAGTTCGACAGGGGGGCACTACAATGAGCAGTTCTTC. Protein product: CASSSTGGHYNEQFF.

The CDR3 region is CATSRPGQGGQETQYF. The CDR3 nucleotides are TGTGCCACCAGCAGACCGGGACAGGGGGGCCAAGAGACCCAGTACTTC. The chain employs TRBV15 and TRBJ2-5; 11 bases are a match to TRBD1. The J segment lost 1 base and the V segment lost 2 bases, leaving 3 bases of the junction unmatched. This CDR3 comprises 16 residues. Germline loops: CDR1 LNHNV, CDR2 YYDKDF (reference sequence).

J is TRBJ1-5 and V is TRBV6-1, with D perhaps matching TRBD1 (6 bases). Germline V lookup: CDR1 MNHNS, CDR2 SASEGT. Trimming pared 3 bases from V and 2 bases from J, leaving 17 bases between. This CDR3 spans 17 amino acids. The CDR3 bases are TGTGCCAGCAGTGATGCTAATCGGGGGGCTGGCAATCAGCCCCAGCATTTT. This translates into CASSDANRGAGNQPQHF.

The CDR3 DNA reads TGTGCCAGTAGTGCAGGGACAGACGAGCAGTACTTC. It codes for CASSAGTDEQYF. The V and J genes are TRBV19 and TRBJ2-7; 7 bases fit TRBD1. Germline trimming cut 5 bases from V and 5 bases from J; bases unmatched to any gene: 3. The germline V gene has CDR1 LNHDA and CDR2 SQIVND (reference sequence). The CDR3 totals 12 residues. Together with reference TRBV19 and TRBJ2-7, the CDR3 gives the full variable domain: DGGITQSPKYLFRKEGQNVTLSCEQNLNHDAMYWYRQDPGQGLRLIYYSQIVNDFQKGDIAEGYSVSREKKESFPLTVTSAQKNPTAFYLCASSAGTDEQYFGPGTRLTVT.

Regarding this clone: An end of the junction differs from the germline gene, which may be a read error. The chain has TRBV6-5 and TRBJ1-5, with D uncertain. The V gene's germline CDR1 is MNHEY and CDR2 SVGAGI. The CDR3 runs 14 residues. The CDR3 protein is CRTRGSGSNQPQHF. CDR3 DNA sequence: TGCCGAACTCGGGGATCCGGAAGCAATCAGCCCCAGCATTTT.

The CDR3 sequence: CASSPTGAEEPQHF. The CDR3 DNA sequence: TGTGCCAGCTCTCCTACAGGGGCCGAGGAGCCCCAGCATTTT. This chain connects TRBV18 to TRBJ1-5, with 7 bases fitting TRBD1. In germline, CDR1 is KGHSH, CDR2 LQKENI. This CDR3 spans 14 amino acids. V lost 6 bases and J lost 8; bases outside the gene matches: 10.